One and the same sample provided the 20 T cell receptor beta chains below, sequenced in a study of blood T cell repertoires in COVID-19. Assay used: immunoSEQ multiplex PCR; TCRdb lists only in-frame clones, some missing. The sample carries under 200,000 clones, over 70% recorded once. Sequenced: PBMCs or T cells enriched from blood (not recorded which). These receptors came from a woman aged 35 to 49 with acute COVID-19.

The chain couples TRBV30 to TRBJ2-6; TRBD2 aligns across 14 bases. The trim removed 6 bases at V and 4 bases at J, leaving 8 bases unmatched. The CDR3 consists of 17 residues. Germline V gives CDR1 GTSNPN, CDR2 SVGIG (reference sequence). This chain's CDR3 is CACLPGLAGAGANVLTF. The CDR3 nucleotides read TGTGCCTGTCTACCGGGACTAGCGGGAGCCGGGGCCAACGTCCTGACTTTC.

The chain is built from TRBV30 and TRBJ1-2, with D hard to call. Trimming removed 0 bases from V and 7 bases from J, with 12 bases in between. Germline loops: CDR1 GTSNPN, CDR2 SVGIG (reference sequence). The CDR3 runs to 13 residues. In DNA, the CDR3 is TGTGCCTGGAGTGTCGGGGTGAGCTTTGGCTACACCTTC. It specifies CAWSVGVSFGYTF. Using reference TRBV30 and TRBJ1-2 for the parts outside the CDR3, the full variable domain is SQTIHQWPATLVQPVGSPLSLECTVEGTSNPNLYWYRQAAGRGLQLLFYSVGIGQISSEVPQNLSASRPQDRQFILSSKKLLLSDSGFYLCAWSVGVSFGYTFGSGTRLTVV.

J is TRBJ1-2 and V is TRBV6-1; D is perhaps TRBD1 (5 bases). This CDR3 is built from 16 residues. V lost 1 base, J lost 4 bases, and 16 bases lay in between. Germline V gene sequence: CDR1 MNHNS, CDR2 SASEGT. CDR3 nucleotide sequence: TGTGCCAGCAGTGAAGGGTCGACAGTTTGGAGCTATGGCTACACCTTC. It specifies CASSEGSTVWSYGYTF.

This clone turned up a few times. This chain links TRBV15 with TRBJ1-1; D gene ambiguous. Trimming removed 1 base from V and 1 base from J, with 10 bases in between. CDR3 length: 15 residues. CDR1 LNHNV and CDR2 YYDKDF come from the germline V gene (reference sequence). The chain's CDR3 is CATSRVARSNTEAFF. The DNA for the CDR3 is TGTGCCACCAGCAGAGTGGCCAGATCGAACACTGAAGCTTTCTTT. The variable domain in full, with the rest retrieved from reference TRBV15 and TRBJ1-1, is DAMVIQNPRYQVTQFGKPVTLSCSQTLNHNVMYWYQQKSSQAPKLLFHYYDKDFNNEADTPDNFQSRRPNTSFCFLDIRSPGLGDTAMYLCATSRVARSNTEAFFGQGTRLTVV.

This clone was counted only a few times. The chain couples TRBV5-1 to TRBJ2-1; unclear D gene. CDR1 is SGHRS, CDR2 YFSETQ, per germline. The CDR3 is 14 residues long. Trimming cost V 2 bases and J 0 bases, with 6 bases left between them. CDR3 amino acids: CASSFRSSYNEQFF. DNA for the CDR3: TGCGCCAGCAGCTTCCGGTCCTCCTACAATGAGCAGTTCTTC.

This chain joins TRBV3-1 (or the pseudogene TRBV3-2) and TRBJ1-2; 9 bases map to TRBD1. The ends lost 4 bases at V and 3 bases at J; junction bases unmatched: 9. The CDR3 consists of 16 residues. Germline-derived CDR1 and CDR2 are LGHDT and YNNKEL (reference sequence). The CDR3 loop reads CASSPRPGQGHYGYTF. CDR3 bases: TGTGCCAGCAGCCCCCGACCGGGACAGGGCCACTATGGCTACACCTTC.

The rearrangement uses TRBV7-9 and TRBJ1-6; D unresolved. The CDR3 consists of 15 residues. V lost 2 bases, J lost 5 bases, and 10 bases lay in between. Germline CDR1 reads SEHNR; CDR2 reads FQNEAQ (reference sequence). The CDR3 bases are TGTGCCAGCAGCTTATCGGGTCAGAATAATTCACCCCTCCACTTT. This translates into CASSLSGQNNSPLHF. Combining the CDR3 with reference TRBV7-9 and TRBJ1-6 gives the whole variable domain DTGVSQNPRHKITKRGQNVTFRCDPISEHNRLYWYRQTLGQGPEFLTYFQNEAQLEKSRLLSDRFSAERPKGSFSTLEIQRTEQGDSAMYLCASSLSGQNNSPLHFGNGTRLTVT.

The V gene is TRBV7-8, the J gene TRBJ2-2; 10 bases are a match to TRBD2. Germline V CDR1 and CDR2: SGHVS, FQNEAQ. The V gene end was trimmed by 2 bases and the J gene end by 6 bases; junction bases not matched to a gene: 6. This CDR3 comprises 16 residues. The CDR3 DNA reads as TGTGCCAGCAGCTTAACTAGCGGGACTGGTGCCGGGGAGCTGTTTTTT. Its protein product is CASSLTSGTGAGELFF. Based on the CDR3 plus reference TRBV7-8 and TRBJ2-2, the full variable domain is GAGVSQSPRYKVAKRGQDVALRCDPISGHVSLFWYQQALGQGPEFLTYFQNEAQLDKSGLPSDRFFAERPEGSVSTLKIQRTQQEDSAVYLCASSLTSGTGAGELFFGEGSRLTVL.

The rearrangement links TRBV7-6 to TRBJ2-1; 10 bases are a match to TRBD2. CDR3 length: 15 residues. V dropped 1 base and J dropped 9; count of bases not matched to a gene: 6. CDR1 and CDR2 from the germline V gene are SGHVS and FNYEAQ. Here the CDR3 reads CASSLVLAGVREQFF. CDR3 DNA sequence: TGTGCCAGCAGCTTAGTGCTAGCGGGAGTGCGTGAGCAGTTCTTC.

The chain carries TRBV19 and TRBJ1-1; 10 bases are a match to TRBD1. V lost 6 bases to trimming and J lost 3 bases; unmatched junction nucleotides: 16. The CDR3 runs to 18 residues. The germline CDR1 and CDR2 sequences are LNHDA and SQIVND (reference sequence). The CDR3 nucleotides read TGTGCCAGTAGGCGGAGATCGACAGGGGGCGGCATGGACACTGAAGCTTTCTTT. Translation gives CASRRRSTGGGMDTEAFF.

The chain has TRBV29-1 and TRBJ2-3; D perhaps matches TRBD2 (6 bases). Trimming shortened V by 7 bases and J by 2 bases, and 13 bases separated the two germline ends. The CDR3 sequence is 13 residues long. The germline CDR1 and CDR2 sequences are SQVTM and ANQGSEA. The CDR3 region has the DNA TGCAGCGCCCGACTAGAATTCACAGATACGCAGTATTTT. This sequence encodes CSARLEFTDTQYF.

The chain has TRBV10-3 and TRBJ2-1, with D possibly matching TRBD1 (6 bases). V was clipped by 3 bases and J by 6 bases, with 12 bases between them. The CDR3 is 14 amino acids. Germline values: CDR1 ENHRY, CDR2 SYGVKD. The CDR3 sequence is CAISDGSQGNEQFF. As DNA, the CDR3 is TGTGCCATCAGTGATGGATCACAGGGCAATGAGCAGTTCTTC.

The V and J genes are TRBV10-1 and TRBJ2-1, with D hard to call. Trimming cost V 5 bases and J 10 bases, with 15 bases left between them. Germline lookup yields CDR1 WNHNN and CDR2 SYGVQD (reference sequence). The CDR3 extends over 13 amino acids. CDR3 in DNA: TGCGCCAGCAGTCGCCTGACACACCAAGAGCAGTTCTTC. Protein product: CASSRLTHQEQFF.

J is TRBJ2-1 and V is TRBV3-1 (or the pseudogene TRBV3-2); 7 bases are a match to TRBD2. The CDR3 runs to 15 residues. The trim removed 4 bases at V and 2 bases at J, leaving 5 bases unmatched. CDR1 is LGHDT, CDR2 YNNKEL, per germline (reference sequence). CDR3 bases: TGTGCCAGCAGCCCGCTAGCGGCTACCTACAATGAGCAGTTCTTC. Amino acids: CASSPLAATYNEQFF.

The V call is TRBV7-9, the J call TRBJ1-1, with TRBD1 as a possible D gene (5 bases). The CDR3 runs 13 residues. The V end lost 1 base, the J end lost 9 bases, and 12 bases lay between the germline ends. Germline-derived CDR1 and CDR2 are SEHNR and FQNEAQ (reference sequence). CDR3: CASSLERDGKAFF. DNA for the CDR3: TGTGCCAGCAGCTTAGAGCGGGACGGTAAAGCTTTCTTT.

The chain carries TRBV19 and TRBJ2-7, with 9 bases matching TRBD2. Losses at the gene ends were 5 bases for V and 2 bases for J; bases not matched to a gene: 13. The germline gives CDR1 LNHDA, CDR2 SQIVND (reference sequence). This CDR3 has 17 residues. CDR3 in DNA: TGTGCCAGTAGTTCAAACCTCCACAGCGGGGGGACCTACGAGCAGTACTTC. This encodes CASSSNLHSGGTYEQYF. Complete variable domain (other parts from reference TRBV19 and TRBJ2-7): DGGITQSPKYLFRKEGQNVTLSCEQNLNHDAMYWYRQDPGQGLRLIYYSQIVNDFQKGDIAEGYSVSREKKESFPLTVTSAQKNPTAFYLCASSSNLHSGGTYEQYFGPGTRLTVT.

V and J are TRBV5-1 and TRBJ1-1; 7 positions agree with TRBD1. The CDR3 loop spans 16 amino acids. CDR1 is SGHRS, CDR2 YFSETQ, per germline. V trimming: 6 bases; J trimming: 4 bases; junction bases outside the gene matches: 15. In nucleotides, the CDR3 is TGCGCCAGCACCAACCAGGGGGGTGGGGTAGGCACTGAAGCTTTCTTT. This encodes CASTNQGGGVGTEAFF.

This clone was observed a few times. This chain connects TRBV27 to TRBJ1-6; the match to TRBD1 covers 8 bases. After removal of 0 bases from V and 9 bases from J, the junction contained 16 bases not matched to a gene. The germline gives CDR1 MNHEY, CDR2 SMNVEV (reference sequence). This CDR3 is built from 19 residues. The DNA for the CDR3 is TGTGCCAGCAGTTTATCGAAGCGGGCCGCGGACAGGGAGAGTTCACCCCTCCACTTT. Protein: CASSLSKRAADRESSPLHF.

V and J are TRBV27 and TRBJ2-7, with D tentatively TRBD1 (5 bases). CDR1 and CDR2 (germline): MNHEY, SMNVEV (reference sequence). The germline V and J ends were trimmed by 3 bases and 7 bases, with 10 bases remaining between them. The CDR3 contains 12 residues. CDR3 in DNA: TGTGCCAGCAGTTTCCCAGGGCGGGAGCAGTACTTC. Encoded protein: CASSFPGREQYF.

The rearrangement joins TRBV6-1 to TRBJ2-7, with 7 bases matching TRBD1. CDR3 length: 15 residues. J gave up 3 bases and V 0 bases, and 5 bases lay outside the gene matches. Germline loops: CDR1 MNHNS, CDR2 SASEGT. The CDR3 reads CASSEARQGSYEQYF. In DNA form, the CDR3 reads TGTGCCAGCAGTGAAGCGAGACAGGGTAGCTACGAGCAGTACTTC.